This T cell receptor (beta chain) was sequenced for a study of blood T cell repertoires in COVID-19. On the study more broadly: Researchers got acute and convalescent COVID-19 samples from the United States, Italy and Spain.

The CDR3 has 17 residues. In germline, CDR1 is SGHRS, CDR2 YFSETQ. J lost 3 bases, V lost 3 bases, and 6 bases had no gene match. Those enrolled, adults aged about 18 to 89 years, came from roughly 23 US areas. Either two negative PCRs, clearance, or symptom resolution qualified Cohort 3 donors as recovered. Clones were read by immunoSEQ multiplex PCR, and TCRdb kept only the in-frame ones, dropping some. The sample contains 200,000 to 250,000 clones, approximately 90% of which appear only once. The chain carries TRBV5-1 and TRBJ2-1; 13 bases align to TRBD2. The sequencing sample was made of PBMCs or T cells enriched from blood (not recorded which). This receptor was taken from a woman aged 25 to 39 who had recovered from COVID-19. CDR3 nucleotide sequence: TGCGCCAGCAGCTCGACCGGGACTAGCGGGATCTACAATGAGCAGTTCTTC. Its translation: CASSSTGTSGIYNEQFF.